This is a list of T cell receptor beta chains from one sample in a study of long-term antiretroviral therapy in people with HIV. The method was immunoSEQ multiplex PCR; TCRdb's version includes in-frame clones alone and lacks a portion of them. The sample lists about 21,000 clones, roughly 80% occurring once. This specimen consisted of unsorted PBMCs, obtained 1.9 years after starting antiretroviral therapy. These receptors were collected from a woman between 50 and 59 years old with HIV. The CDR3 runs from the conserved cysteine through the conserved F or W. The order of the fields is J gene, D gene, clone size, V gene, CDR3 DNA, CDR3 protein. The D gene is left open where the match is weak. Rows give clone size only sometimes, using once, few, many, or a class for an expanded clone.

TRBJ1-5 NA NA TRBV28 TGTGCCAGCACGCGGTCCGTAGATAGCAATCAGCCCCAGCATTTT CASTRSVDSNQPQHF
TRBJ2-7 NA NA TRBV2 TGTGCCACCGCCGGGCCAGGCCGTTCCGAGCAGTACTTC CATAGPGRSEQYF
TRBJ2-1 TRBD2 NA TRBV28 TGTGCCAGCAGCCCCCAGTGGGCGGGGGGGCTCAATGAGCAGTTCTTC CASSPQWAGGLNEQFF
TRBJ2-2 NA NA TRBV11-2 TGTGCCAGCAGCTTAGGCGGAAACACCGGGGAGCTGTTTTTT CASSLGGNTGELFF
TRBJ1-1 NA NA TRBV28 TGTGCCAGCTTTGACTTTGGCGCTGAAGCTTTCTTT CASFDFGAEAFF
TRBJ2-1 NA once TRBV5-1 TGCGCCAGCAGCTTGGACGGCAGGGTGTCACTCAATGAGCAGTTCTTC CASSLDGRVSLNEQFF
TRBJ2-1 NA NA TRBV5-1 TGCGCCAGCAGCTTGGCCACGACGTACAATGAGCAGTTCTTC CASSLATTYNEQFF
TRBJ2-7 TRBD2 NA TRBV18 TGTGCCAGCTCGCCCAGCGGGGGGTTCAACGAGCAGTACTTC CASSPSGGFNEQYF
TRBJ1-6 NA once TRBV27 TGTGCCAGCAGTGCACAGGGCTCCTATAATTCACCCCTCCACTTT CASSAQGSYNSPLHF
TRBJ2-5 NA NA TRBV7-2 TGTGCCAGCAGCCCTCAACCCTCAGAGACCCAGTACTTC CASSPQPSETQYF
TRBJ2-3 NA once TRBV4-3 TGCGCCAGCAGCCAACGTCCGGGACATTGGGGACCAGATACGCAGTATTTT CASSQRPGHWGPDTQYF
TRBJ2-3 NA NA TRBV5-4 TGTGCCAGCAGCCGCGAGAGCACAGATACGCAGTATTTT CASSRESTDTQYF
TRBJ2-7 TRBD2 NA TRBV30 TGTGCCTGGAGCCGGGGGACTATGGGCGAGCAGTACTTC CAWSRGTMGEQYF
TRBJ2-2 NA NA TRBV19 TGTGCCAGTAGTATAGGTAGGGCGGACGCGAACACCGGGGAGCTGTTTTTT CASSIGRADANTGELFF
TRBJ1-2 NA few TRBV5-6 TGTGCCAGCAGCTTGGAAGGGAGGTATGGCTACACCTTC CASSLEGRYGYTF
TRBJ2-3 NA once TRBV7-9 TGTGCCAGCAGCTTACTTCCGGGAGATACGCAGTATTTT CASSLLPGDTQYF
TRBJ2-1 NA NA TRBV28 TGTGCCAGCAGTTTAATTTTCGGGGGGCCTAGCCACAATGAGCAGTTCTTC CASSLIFGGPSHNEQFF
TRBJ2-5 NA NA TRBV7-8 TGTGCCAGCAGCTTAGCGCCGCACCAAGAGACCCAGTACTTC CASSLAPHQETQYF
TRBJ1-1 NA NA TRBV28 TGTGCCAGCAGTTTTATAGGCGGGGGAAAAAGCACTGAAGCTTTCTTT CASSFIGGGKSTEAFF
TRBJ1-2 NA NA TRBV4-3 TGCGCCAGCAGCCAAGGGGACGGGGTGGGGGGCTACACCTTC CASSQGDGVGGYTF
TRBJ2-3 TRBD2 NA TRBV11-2 TGTGCCAGCAGCGCGAGACTAGCGGGGTCTGAGGATACGCAGTATTTT CASSARLAGSEDTQYF
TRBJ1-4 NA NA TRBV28 TGTGCCAGCAGTTTCTGGGCAAGTCGGAGTGAAAAACTGTTTTTT CASSFWASRSEKLFF
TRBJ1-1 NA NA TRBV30 TGTGCCTGGAGTAAAGGGTGGGGGCGAGACACTGAAGCTTTCTTT CAWSKGWGRDTEAFF
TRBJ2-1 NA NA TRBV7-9 TGTGCCAGCAGCTTAGCGGTCTGGGATGAGCAGTTCTTC CASSLAVWDEQFF
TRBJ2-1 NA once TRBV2 TGTGCCAGCAGTGAAGCTCAGGAGCGTACGTTCTTC CASSEAQERTFF
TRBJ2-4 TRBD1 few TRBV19 TGTGCCAGTATGGGCCCCGCGACAGGGGCAAACATTCAGTACTTC CASMGPATGANIQYF
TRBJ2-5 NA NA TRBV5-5 TGTGCCAGCAGCTTGACCTCGGGACGGAGACATCAAGAGACCCAGTACTTC CASSLTSGRRHQETQYF
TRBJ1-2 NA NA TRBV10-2 TGCGCCAGCAGTGAGAGGGTTAACTATGGCTACACCTTC CASSERVNYGYTF
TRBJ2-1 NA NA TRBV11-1 TGTGCCAGCAGGTCCAGGTGGAGTGGGAAGAATGAGCAGTTCTTC CASRSRWSGKNEQFF
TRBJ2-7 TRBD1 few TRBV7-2 TGTGCCAGCAGCATGACCGGGACAGACTCCTACGAGCAGTACTTC CASSMTGTDSYEQYF
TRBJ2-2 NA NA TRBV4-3 TGCGCCAGCAGCCAAGGATCAGGGAACACCGGGGAGCTGTTTTTT CASSQGSGNTGELFF
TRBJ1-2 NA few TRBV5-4 TGTGCCAGCAGCTTGGTCAGGGAAGAGGGCTACACCTTC CASSLVREEGYTF
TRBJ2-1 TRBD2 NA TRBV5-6 TGTGCCAGCAGCTTGGTTCCAGCGGGGGGGCCCAATGAGCAGTTCTTC CASSLVPAGGPNEQFF
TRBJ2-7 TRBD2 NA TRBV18 TGTGCCAGCTCATCAATGGGGGGGTATCCCTACGAGCAGTACTTC CASSSMGGYPYEQYF
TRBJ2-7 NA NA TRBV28 TGTGCCAGCGGGTCAGTCTACGAGCAGTACTTC CASGSVYEQYF
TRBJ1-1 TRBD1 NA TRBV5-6 TGTGCCAGCAGCCCTGGGACAGGAGAAGCTTTCTTT CASSPGTGEAFF
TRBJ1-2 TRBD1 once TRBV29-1 TGCAGCGTTGATGGGGGACACAGGGGGCCTCGAGGCTACACCTTC CSVDGGHRGPRGYTF
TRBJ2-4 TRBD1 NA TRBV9 TGTGCCAGCAGCGAGGGACAGACTAAAAACATTCAGTACTTC CASSEGQTKNIQYF
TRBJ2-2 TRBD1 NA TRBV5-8 TGTGCCAGCCTGACCGGGACAGCGGACACCGGGGAGCTGTTTTTT CASLTGTADTGELFF
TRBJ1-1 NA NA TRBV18 TGTGCCAGCTCACCACTCAAAGGGTATACTGAAGCTTTCTTT CASSPLKGYTEAFF
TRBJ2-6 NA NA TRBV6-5 TGTGCCAGCATGGTGGGGATCTCAGGGGCCAACGTCCTGACTTTC CASMVGISGANVLTF
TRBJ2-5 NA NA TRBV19 TGTGCCAGTAGTAAAAACGACCAAGAGACCCAGTACTTC CASSKNDQETQYF
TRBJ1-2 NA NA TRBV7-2 TGTGCCAGCAGCCCCAGGACTGGAGCTGACTATGGCTACACCTTC CASSPRTGADYGYTF
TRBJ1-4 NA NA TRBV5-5 TGTGCCAGCAGCTTGGTGGCAGGGAGTACTAATGAAAAACTGTTTTTT CASSLVAGSTNEKLFF
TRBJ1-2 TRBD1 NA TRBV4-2 TGTGCCAGCAGCCCCAGGACAGGGGACGGTTGGGGCTACACCTTC CASSPRTGDGWGYTF
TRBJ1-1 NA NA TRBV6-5 TGTGCCAGCAGGTTACAGGGAGGAGGCACTGAAGCTTTCTTT CASRLQGGGTEAFF
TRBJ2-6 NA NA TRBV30 TGTGCCTGGAGCCCAGGTATCTCTGGGGCCAACGTCCTGACTTTC CAWSPGISGANVLTF
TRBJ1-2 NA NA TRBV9 TGTGCCAGCACCCCCGCCTCGGGGACGGTTAACTATGGCTACACCTTC CASTPASGTVNYGYTF